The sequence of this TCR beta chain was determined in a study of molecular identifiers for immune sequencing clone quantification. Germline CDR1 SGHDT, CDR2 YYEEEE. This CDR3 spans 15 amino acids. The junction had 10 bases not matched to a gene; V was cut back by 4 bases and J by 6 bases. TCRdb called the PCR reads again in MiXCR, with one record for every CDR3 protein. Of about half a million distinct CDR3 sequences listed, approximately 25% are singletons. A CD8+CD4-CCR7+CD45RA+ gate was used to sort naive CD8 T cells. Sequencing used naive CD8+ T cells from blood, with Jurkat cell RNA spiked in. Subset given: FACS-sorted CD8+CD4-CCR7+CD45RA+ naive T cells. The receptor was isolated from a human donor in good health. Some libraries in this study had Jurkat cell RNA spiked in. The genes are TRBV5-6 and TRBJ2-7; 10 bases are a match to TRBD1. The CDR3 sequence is CASSPPGQGSLEQYF. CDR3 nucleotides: TGTGCCAGCAGCCCCCCGGGACAGGGGTCTCTCGAGCAGTACTTC. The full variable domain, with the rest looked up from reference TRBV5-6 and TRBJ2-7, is DAGVTQSPTHLIKTRGQQVTLRCSPKSGHDTVSWYQQALGQGPQFIFQYYEEEERQRGNFPDRFSGHQFPNYSSELNVNALLLGDSALYLCASSPPGQGSLEQYFGPGTRLTVT.